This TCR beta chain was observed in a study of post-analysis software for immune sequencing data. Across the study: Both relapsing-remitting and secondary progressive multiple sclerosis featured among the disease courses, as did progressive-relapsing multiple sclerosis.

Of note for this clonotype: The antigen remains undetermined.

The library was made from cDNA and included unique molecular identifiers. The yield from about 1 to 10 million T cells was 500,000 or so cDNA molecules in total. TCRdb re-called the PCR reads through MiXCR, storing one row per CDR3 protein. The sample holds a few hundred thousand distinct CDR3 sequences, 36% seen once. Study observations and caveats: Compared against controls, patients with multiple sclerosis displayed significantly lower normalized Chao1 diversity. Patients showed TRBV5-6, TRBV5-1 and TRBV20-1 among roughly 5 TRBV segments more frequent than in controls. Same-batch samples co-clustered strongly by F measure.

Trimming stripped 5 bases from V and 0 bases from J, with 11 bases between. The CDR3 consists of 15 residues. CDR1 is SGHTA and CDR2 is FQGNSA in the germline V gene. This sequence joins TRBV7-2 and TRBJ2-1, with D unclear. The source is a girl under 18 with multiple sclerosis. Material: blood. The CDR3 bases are TGTGCCAGCAGCCCAGACATCCGCTCCTACAATGAGCAGTTCTTC. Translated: CASSPDIRSYNEQFF.